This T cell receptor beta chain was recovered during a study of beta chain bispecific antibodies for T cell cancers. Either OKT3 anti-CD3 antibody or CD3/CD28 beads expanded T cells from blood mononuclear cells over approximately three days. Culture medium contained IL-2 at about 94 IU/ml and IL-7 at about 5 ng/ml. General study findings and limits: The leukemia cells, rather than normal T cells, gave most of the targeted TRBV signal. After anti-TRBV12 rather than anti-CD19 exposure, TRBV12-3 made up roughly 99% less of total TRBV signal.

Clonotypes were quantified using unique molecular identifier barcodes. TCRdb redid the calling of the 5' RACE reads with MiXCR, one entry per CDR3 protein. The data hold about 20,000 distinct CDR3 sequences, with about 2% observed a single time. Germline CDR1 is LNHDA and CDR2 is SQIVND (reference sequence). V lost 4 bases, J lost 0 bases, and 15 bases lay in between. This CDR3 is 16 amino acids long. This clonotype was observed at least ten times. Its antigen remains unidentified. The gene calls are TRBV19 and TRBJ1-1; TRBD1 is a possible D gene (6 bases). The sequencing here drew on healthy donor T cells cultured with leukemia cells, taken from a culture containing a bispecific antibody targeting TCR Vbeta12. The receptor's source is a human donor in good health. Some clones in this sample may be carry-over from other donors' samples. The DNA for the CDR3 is TGTGCCAGTAGTAACGTACAGGCAGGGGTGAACACTGAAGCTTTCTTT. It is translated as CASSNVQAGVNTEAFF.